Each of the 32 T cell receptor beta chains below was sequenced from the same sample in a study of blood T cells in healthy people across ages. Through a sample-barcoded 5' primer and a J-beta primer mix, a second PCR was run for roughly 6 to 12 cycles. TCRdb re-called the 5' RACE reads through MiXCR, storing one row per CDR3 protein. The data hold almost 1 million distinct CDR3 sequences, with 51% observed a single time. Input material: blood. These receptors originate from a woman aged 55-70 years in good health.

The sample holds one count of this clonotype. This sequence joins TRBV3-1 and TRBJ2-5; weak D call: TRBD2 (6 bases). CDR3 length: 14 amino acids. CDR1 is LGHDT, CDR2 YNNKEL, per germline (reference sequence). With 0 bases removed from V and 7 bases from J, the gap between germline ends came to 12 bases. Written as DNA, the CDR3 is TGTGCCAGCAGCCAAGAGCGGGGAGCCAGGACCCAGTACTTC. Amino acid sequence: CASSQERGARTQYF.

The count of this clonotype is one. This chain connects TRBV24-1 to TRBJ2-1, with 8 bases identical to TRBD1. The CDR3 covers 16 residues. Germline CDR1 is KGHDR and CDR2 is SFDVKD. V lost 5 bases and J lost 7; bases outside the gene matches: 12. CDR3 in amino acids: CATSGEPRGLFNEQFF. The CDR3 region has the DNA TGTGCCACCAGTGGGGAACCCAGGGGGCTGTTTAATGAGCAGTTCTTC.

The CDR3 here is CASTPRQGHAPLHF. The CDR3 nucleotides are TGTGCCAGCACCCCAAGACAGGGCCATGCACCCCTCCACTTT. The V and J genes are TRBV12-3 or TRBV12-4 and TRBJ1-6; 7 bases map to TRBD1. The V segment lost 7 bases and the J segment 11 bases; nucleotides outside the gene matches: 11. This CDR3 region has 14 residues.

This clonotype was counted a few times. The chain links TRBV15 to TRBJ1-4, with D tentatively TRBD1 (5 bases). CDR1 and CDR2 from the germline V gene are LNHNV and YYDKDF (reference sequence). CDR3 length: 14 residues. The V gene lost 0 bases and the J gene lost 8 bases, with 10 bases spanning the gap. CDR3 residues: CATSRDMGEEKLFF. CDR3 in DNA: TGTGCCACCAGCAGAGATATGGGGGAAGAAAAACTGTTTTTT. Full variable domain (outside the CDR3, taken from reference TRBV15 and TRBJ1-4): DAMVIQNPRYQVTQFGKPVTLSCSQTLNHNVMYWYQQKSSQAPKLLFHYYDKDFNNEADTPDNFQSRRPNTSFCFLDIRSPGLGDTAMYLCATSRDMGEEKLFFGSGTQLSVL.

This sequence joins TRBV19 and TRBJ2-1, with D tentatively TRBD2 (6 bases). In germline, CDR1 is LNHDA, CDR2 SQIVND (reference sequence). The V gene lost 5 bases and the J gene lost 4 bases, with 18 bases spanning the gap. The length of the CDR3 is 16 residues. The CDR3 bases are TGTGCCAGTAGTCCCCCTAGGACCGGGGGTTACAATGAGCAGTTCTTC. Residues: CASSPPRTGGYNEQFF.

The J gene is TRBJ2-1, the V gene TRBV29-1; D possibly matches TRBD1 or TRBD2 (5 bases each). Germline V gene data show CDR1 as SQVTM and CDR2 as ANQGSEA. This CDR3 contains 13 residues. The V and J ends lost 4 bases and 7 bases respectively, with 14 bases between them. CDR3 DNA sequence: TGCAGCGTTGGCCGGGACGGATCTAATGAGCAGTTCTTC. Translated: CSVGRDGSNEQFF.

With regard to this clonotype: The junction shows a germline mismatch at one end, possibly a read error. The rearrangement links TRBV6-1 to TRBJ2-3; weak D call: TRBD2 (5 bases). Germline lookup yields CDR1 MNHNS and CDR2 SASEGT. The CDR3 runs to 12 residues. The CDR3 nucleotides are TGTGCCAGCGAGGGAAGCATAGATACGCAGTATTTT. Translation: CASEGSIDTQYF.

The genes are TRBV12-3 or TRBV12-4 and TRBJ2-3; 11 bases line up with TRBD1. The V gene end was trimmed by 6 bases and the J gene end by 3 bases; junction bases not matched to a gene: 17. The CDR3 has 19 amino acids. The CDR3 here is CASSGRDRGGLVGTDTQYF. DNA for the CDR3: TGTGCCAGCAGCGGCCGGGACAGGGGGGGACTAGTTGGGACAGATACGCAGTATTTT.

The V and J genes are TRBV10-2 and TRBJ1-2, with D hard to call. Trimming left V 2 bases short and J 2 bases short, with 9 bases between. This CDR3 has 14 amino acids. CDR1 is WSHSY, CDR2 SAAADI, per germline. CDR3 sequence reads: CASSERQKNYGYTF. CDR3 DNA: TGCGCCAGCAGTGAGCGTCAGAAGAACTATGGCTACACCTTC.

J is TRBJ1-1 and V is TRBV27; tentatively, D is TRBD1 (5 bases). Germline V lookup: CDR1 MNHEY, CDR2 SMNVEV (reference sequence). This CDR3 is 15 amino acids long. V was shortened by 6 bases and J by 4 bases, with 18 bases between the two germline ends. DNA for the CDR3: TGTGCCAGCAGATCCCTACACCGGGGGAGCACTGAAGCTTTCTTT. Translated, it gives CASRSLHRGSTEAFF.

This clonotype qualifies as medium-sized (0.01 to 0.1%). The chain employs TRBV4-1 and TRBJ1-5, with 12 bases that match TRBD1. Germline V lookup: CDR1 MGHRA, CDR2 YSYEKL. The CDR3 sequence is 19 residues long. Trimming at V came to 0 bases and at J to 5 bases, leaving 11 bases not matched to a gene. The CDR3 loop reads CASSQDLGTGGSSYQPQHF. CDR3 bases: TGCGCCAGCAGCCAAGATCTTGGGACAGGGGGCTCTTCTTATCAGCCCCAGCATTTT.

The DNA of the CDR3 is TGTGCCAGCAGTTACGGCGGGAGTGGAGAGACCCAGTACTTC. It encodes CASSYGGSGETQYF. V is TRBV6-5 and J is TRBJ2-5, with TRBD2 matching 7 bases. Per the germline V gene, CDR1 is MNHEY and CDR2 is SVGAGI. The CDR3 runs 14 residues. After removal of 2 bases from V and 4 bases from J, the junction contained 4 bases not matched to a gene.

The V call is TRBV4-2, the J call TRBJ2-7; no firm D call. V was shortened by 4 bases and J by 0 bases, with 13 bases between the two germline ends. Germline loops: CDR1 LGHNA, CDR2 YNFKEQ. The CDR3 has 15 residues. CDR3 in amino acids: CASSPSSESSYEQYF. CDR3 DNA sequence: TGTGCCAGCAGCCCCTCGTCTGAGAGCTCCTACGAGCAGTACTTC.

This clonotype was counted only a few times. The CDR3, as DNA: TGTGCCAGCAGCTTAGCTTTCGAGGGCAGGGGAAAAGAGACCCAGTACTTC. Its translation is CASSLAFEGRGKETQYF. The genes are TRBV7-9 and TRBJ2-5; TRBD1 might be the D (6 bases). The germline V gene encodes CDR1 SEHNR and CDR2 FQNEAQ (reference sequence). Trimming stripped 0 bases from V and 3 bases from J, with 17 bases between. This CDR3 contains 17 residues.

CDR3 coding DNA: TGTGCCACCAGCCCGAGGGAAGACAATGAGCAGTTCTTC. Protein: CATSPREDNEQFF. The chain recombines TRBV24-1 with TRBJ2-1, with D possibly matching TRBD2 (5 bases). V lost 7 bases to trimming and J lost 5 bases, with 11 bases between them. The CDR3 consists of 13 residues. Per germline, CDR1 KGHDR and CDR2 SFDVKD.

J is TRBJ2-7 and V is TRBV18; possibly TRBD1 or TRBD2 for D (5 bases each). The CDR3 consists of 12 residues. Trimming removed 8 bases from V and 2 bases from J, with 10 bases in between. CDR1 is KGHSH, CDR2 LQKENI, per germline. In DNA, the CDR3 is TGTGCCAGCCGGGACCAGACCTACGAGCAGTACTTC. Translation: CASRDQTYEQYF. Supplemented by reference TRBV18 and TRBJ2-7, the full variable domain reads NAGVMQNPRHLVRRRGQEARLRCSPMKGHSHVYWYRQLPEEGLKFMVYLQKENIIDESGMPKERFSAEFPKEGPSILRIQQVVRGDSAAYFCASRDQTYEQYFGPGTRLTVT.

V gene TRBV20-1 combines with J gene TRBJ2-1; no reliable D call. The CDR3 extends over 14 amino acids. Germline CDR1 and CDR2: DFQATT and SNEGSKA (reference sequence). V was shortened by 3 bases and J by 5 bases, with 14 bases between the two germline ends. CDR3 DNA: TGCAGTGCTAGGGTATCGACGTCGAACAATGAGCAGTTCTTC. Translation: CSARVSTSNNEQFF.

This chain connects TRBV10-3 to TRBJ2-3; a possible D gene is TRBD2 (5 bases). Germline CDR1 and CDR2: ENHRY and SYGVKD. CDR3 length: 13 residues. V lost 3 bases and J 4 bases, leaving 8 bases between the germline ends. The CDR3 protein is CAISEREPDTQYF. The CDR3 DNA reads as TGTGCCATCAGTGAAAGGGAGCCAGATACGCAGTATTTT.

The CDR3 protein is CASSSLTGNYNEQFF. CDR3 coding DNA: TGTGCCAGCAGTTCCCTGACAGGAAACTACAATGAGCAGTTCTTC. The chain carries TRBV12-3 or TRBV12-4 and TRBJ2-1; D is perhaps TRBD1 (6 bases). Trimming cost V 4 bases and J 3 bases, with 13 bases left between them. The length of the CDR3 is 15 residues.

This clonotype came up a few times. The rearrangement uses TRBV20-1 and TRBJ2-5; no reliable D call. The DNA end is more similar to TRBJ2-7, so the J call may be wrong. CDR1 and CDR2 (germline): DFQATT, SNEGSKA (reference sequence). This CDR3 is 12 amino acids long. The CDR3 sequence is CSAREGAYEQYF. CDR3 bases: TGCAGTGCTAGAGAAGGAGCCTACGAGCAGTACTTC.

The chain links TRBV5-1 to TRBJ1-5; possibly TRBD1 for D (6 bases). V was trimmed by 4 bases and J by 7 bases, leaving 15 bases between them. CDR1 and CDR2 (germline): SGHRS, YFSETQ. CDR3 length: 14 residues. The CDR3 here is CASSPGDTQQPQHF. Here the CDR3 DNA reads TGCGCCAGCAGCCCAGGGGATACGCAACAGCCCCAGCATTTT.

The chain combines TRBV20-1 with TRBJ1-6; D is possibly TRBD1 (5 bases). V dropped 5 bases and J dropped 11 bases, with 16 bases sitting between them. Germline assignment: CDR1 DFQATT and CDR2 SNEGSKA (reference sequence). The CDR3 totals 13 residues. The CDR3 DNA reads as TGCAGTGCTTCCGACAGTACAAGGCCACCCCTCCACTTT. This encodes CSASDSTRPPLHF.

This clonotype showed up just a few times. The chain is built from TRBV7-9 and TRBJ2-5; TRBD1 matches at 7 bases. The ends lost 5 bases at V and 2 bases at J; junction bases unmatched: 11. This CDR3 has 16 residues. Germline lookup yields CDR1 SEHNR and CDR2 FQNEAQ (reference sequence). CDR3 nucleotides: TGTGCCAGCAGCCCCCGGGGACAGACCCTGCAAGAGACCCAGTACTTC. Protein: CASSPRGQTLQETQYF.

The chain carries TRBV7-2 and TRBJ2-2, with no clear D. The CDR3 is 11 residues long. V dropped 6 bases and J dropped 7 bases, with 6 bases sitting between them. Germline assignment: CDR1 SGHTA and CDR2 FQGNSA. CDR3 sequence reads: CASRQIGELFF. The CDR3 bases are TGTGCCAGCAGACAGATCGGGGAGCTGTTTTTT.

The CDR3 protein is CSASYPGVLGLTGEGETQYF. The CDR3 DNA sequence: TGCAGTGCTAGTTACCCGGGGGTATTAGGGTTAACGGGAGAGGGGGAGACCCAGTACTTC. The V gene is TRBV20-1, the J gene TRBJ2-5, with D perhaps TRBD2 (6 bases). From germline, CDR1 is DFQATT and CDR2 SNEGSKA (reference sequence). The CDR3 spans 20 residues. Trimming removed 3 bases at V and 5 bases at J, with 34 bases between.

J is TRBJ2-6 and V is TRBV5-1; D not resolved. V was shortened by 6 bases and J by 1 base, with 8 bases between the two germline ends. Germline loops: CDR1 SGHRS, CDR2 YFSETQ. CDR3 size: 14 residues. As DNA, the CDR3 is TGCGCCAGCAAAGACGGATCTGGGGCCAACGTCCTGACTTTC. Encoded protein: CASKDGSGANVLTF.

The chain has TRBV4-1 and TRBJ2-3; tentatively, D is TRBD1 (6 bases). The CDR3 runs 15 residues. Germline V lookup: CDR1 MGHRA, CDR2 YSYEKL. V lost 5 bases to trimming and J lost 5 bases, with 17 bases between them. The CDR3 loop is CASSSGQGNGDTQYF. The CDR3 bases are TGCGCCAGCAGCTCAGGTCAGGGGAACGGAGATACGCAGTATTTT.

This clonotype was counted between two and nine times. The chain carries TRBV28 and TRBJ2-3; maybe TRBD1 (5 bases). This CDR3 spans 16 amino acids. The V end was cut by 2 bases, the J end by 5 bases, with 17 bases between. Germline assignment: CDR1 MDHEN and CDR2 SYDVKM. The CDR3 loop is CASSLISVREGDTQYF. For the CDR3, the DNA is TGTGCCAGCAGTTTAATCTCTGTCAGGGAAGGAGATACGCAGTATTTT.

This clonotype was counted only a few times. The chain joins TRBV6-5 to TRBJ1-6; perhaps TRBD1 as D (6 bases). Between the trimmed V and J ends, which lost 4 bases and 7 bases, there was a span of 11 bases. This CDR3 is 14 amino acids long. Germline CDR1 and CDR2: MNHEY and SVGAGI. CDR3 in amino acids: CASSSGQRNSPLHF. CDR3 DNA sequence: TGTGCCAGCAGTTCTGGACAGAGGAATTCACCCCTCCACTTT.

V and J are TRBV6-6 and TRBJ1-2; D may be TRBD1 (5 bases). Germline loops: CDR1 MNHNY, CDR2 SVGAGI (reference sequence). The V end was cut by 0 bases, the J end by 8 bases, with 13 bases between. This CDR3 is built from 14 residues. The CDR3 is CASSYSEGPGGYTF. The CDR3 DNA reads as TGTGCCAGCAGTTACTCCGAGGGGCCGGGGGGCTACACCTTC.

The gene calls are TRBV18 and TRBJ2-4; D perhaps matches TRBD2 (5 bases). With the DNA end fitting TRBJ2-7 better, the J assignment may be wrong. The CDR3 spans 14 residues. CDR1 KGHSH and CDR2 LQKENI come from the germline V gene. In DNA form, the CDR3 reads TGTGCCAGCTCACTTCAGACTAAGACCTACGAGCAGTACTTC. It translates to CASSLQTKTYEQYF.

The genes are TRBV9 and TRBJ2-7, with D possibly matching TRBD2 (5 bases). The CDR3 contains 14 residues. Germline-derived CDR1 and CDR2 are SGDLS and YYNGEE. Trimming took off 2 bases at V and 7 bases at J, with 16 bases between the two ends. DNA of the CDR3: TGTGCCAGCAGCGTCGGACTCGGTACATCGGAGCAGTACTTC. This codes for CASSVGLGTSEQYF.